One sample yielded the 14 T cell receptor beta chains listed below, sequenced in a study of blood T cells in healthy people across ages. A second PCR of roughly 7 to 11 cycles used a sample-barcoded 5' primer and a J-beta primer mix. TCRdb fed the 5' RACE reads into MiXCR, producing one record per CDR3 protein. The data contain some 930,000 distinct CDR3 sequences, about 28% of them singletons. Separately, the same data were catalogued under a study of T cells of mothers and their children.

Sample: blood. Every receptor here comes from a woman aged 40 to 50 in good health.

There are a few counts of this clonotype. With a much larger clone just one base away, this may be a read error. V gene TRBV29-1 combines with J gene TRBJ2-4; D is ambiguous. The DNA end is a closer match to TRBJ2-7, so the J assignment may be wrong. There are 11 residues in the CDR3. CDR1 and CDR2 (germline): SQVTM, ANQGSEA. CDR3 residues: CSVVTRSEQYF. The CDR3 DNA is TGCAGCGTTGTAACCCGCAGCGAGCAGTACTTC.

This clonotype was counted a few times. The chain combines TRBV29-1 with TRBJ1-2, with D possibly matching TRBD1 (5 bases). The V end lost 8 bases, the J end lost 8 bases, and 18 bases lay between the germline ends. This CDR3 contains 12 residues. CDR1 and CDR2 from the germline V gene are SQVTM and ANQGSEA. The CDR3 nucleotides are TGCAGCATCAAGGACATACAAGACGGCTACACCTTC. This sequence encodes CSIKDIQDGYTF.

This clonotype was recorded a few times. The genes are TRBV7-6 and TRBJ1-2; TRBD1 might be the D (5 bases). The CDR3 sequence is 17 residues long. Germline loops: CDR1 SGHVS, CDR2 FNYEAQ. V gave up 2 bases and J gave up 6 bases, with 22 bases separating them. The CDR3 DNA reads as TGTGCCAGCAGCTTATTTGTCTCGAAAACCCAGGGACATGGCTACACCTTC. This sequence encodes CASSLFVSKTQGHGYTF.

To note about this clonotype: A much larger clone sits a single nucleotide away, making a read error possible. The gene calls are TRBV2 and TRBJ2-4, with 7 nucleotides matching TRBD1. This CDR3 has 12 amino acids. Per germline, CDR1 SNHLY and CDR2 FYNNEI. The CDR3 protein is CASSDRVYIQDF. CDR3 in DNA: TGTGCCAGCAGCGACAGGGTATACATTCAGGACTTC.

The sample holds a few counts of this clonotype. This rearrangement joins TRBV9 to TRBJ1-1; D might be TRBD1 (6 bases). V shed 0 bases and J shed 7 bases, with 10 bases lying between them. CDR1 and CDR2 from the germline V gene are SGDLS and YYNGEE. This CDR3 is 13 amino acids long. The DNA of the CDR3 is TGTGCCAGCAGCGTAGGACAGGAGAATGAAGCTTTCTTT. Translation: CASSVGQENEAFF.

This clonotype showed up many times. CDR3 residues: CASSFGTGDIYEQYF. The CDR3 nucleotides read TGCGCCAGCAGCTTCGGGACAGGGGACATCTACGAGCAGTACTTC. This chain joins TRBV5-1 and TRBJ2-7; 10 nucleotides match TRBD1. This CDR3 spans 15 amino acids. CDR1 SGHRS and CDR2 YFSETQ come from the germline V gene. V lost 2 bases, J lost 3 bases, and 5 bases stayed unmatched.

This clonotype was counted between two and nine times. The chain combines TRBV7-2 with TRBJ1-2; 7 bases match TRBD1. The ends lost 1 base at V and 2 bases at J; junction bases unmatched: 13. This CDR3 spans 18 amino acids. CDR1 and CDR2 (germline): SGHTA, FQGNSA. CDR3 DNA sequence: TGTGCCAGCAGCTTAGGATCCGTCTTGGACAGGCCGAACTATGGCTACACCTTC. Translated: CASSLGSVLDRPNYGYTF.

This clonotype came up a few times. J is TRBJ2-3 and V is TRBV18; D ambiguous. Deletions cut 1 base from V and 7 bases from J, with 6 bases between. Germline V gives CDR1 KGHSH, CDR2 LQKENI. The CDR3 is 12 residues long. The CDR3 is CASSPQPHTQYF. CDR3 nucleotides: TGTGCCAGCTCACCACAGCCTCATACGCAGTATTTT. Variable domain in full (rest from reference TRBV18 and TRBJ2-3): NAGVMQNPRHLVRRRGQEARLRCSPMKGHSHVYWYRQLPEEGLKFMVYLQKENIIDESGMPKERFSAEFPKEGPSILRIQQVVRGDSAAYFCASSPQPHTQYFGPGTRLTVL.

This clonotype occurred once. This chain connects TRBV5-1 to TRBJ1-2; 7 nucleotides match TRBD1. Germline CDR1 SGHRS, CDR2 YFSETQ. Germline trimming cut 4 bases from V and 5 bases from J; bases unmatched to any gene: 11. The length of the CDR3 is 15 residues. CDR3 DNA sequence: TGCGCCAGCAGCCAGGCGACAGGGTCGGGGTATGGCTACACCTTC. This sequence encodes CASSQATGSGYGYTF.

This clonotype appeared a single time. A much larger clonotype is one base distant, so this may be a read error. V usage is TRBV6-4 and J usage is TRBJ2-3, with D perhaps TRBD1 or TRBD2 (5 bases each). The CDR3 totals 13 residues. The germline V gene encodes CDR1 MRHNA and CDR2 SNTAGT. CDR3 loop: CASSAGATDPQYF. In DNA form, the CDR3 reads TGTGCCAGCAGTGCCGGGGCCACAGATCCGCAGTATTTT.

This clonotype turned up a few times. V usage is TRBV9 and J usage is TRBJ2-3, with 12 positions matching TRBD2. This CDR3 has 17 residues. The junction had 5 bases not matched to a gene; V was cut back by 0 bases and J by 3 bases. Looked up from germline, CDR1 is SGDLS and CDR2 is YYNGEE. CDR3 coding DNA: TGTGCCAGCAGCGTAGCACTAACTAGCGGGGGGACAGATACGCAGTATTTT. Translation gives CASSVALTSGGTDTQYF.

A word on this clonotype: A much more abundant neighbour one base away suggests this may be a read error. CDR3 sequence: CATGREDRLFTEAFF. CDR3 coding DNA: TGTGCCACCGGCAGAGAAGACAGGTTATTTACTGAAGCTTTCTTT. The rearrangement links TRBV15 to TRBJ1-1, with D possibly TRBD1 on 6 matching bases. This CDR3 has 15 residues. In germline, CDR1 is LNHNV, CDR2 YYDKDF (reference sequence).

This clonotype was picked up a small number of times. The chain combines TRBV28 with TRBJ2-2; 8 nucleotides agree with TRBD1. Germline loops: CDR1 MDHEN, CDR2 SYDVKM. Germline trimming cut 4 bases from V and 6 bases from J; bases unmatched to any gene: 10. The CDR3 has 16 amino acids. Here the CDR3 reads CASSSRTGMDPGELFF. The CDR3 DNA follows: TGTGCCAGCAGTTCCCGGACAGGGATGGATCCCGGGGAGCTGTTTTTT.

The V call is TRBV7-2, the J call TRBJ2-7, with TRBD2 identical over 10 bases. Germline values: CDR1 SGHTA, CDR2 FQGNSA. There are 16 residues in the CDR3. V dropped 3 bases and J dropped 7; count of bases not matched to a gene: 12. CDR3 bases: TGTGCCAGCAGCTTGGAAGGCAGCGGGGGGGCGGAAGAGCAGTACTTC. Translated, it gives CASSLEGSGGAEEQYF.